The 8 T cell receptor beta chains below were found in one sample sequenced in a study of T cell responses to AZD1222 COVID-19 vaccine (dated by TCRdb to the early 2020s). Libraries were prepared through the immunoSEQ multiplex PCR assay. TCRdb carries this immuneACCESS record with in-frame sequences only. Its versions omit some clonotypes, under half of them owing to an unresolved V gene in the studies checked, with the rest unexplained. Across this sample there are some 170,000 clones, with roughly 88% seen only once. In total, the top ten clones hold 4% to 4.5% of the sample. The time point label corresponds to: about 28 days (+/-7) after the second vaccine dose. This specimen consisted of peripheral blood, obtained 28 days after the second AZD1222 dose. Receptors originate from an adult who received the AZD1222 COVID-19 vaccine.

CDR3 DNA sequence: TGTGCCAGCAGCTCGACTGACGCCTCTGGAAACACCATATATTTT. As protein: CASSSTDASGNTIYF. The chain has TRBV2 and TRBJ1-3; D unclear. V was trimmed by 6 bases and J by 0 bases, leaving 12 bases between them. Germline values: CDR1 SNHLY, CDR2 FYNNEI. The CDR3 spans 15 residues.

CDR3 in amino acids: CASSPPNVDYEQYF. The CDR3 coding sequence is TGTGCCAGCAGCCCCCCTAACGTCGACTACGAGCAGTACTTC. The rearrangement links TRBV3-1 (or the pseudogene TRBV3-2) to TRBJ2-7; D is undetermined. CDR1 is LGHDT, CDR2 YNNKEL, per germline (reference sequence). This CDR3 contains 14 residues. The V and J ends lost 4 bases and 3 bases respectively, with 13 bases between them.

This clone turned up a few times. Here the CDR3 DNA reads TGTGCCTCACCGACAGGGAGTGGTTCACCCCTCCACTTT. It specifies CASPTGSGSPLHF. The chain recombines TRBV30 with TRBJ1-6; 7 positions match TRBD1. The trim removed 7 bases at V and 9 bases at J, leaving 9 bases unmatched. CDR1 is GTSNPN and CDR2 is SVGIG in the germline V gene (reference sequence). The CDR3 length is 13 residues.

The genes are TRBV29-1 and TRBJ2-7, with 12 bases identical to TRBD2. J was trimmed by 2 bases and V by 7 bases; bases with no gene match: 12. The CDR3 has 16 residues. Germline assignment: CDR1 SQVTM and CDR2 ANQGSEA. The CDR3 coding sequence is TGCAGCGCCACGTGGACTAGCGGGGTCCCGACCTACGAGCAGTACTTC. Translated, it gives CSATWTSGVPTYEQYF.

This CDR3 is CASSPSVTGGFGQYF. The CDR3 DNA reads as TGTGCCAGCTCACCATCAGTGACAGGGGGGTTTGGGCAGTACTTC. The chain links TRBV18 to TRBJ2-7; 9 bases line up with TRBD1. The CDR3 has 15 residues. J gave up 9 bases and V 2 bases, and 11 bases lay outside the gene matches. CDR1 and CDR2 (germline): KGHSH, LQKENI.

This rearrangement joins TRBV2 to TRBJ2-5; 9 bases line up with TRBD1. Per the germline V gene, CDR1 is SNHLY and CDR2 is FYNNEI. The J segment lost 1 base and the V segment lost 8 bases, leaving 5 bases of the junction unmatched. The CDR3 totals 14 residues. CDR3 region: CASPGQGFQETQYF. The CDR3 region has the DNA TGTGCCAGCCCGGGACAGGGATTCCAAGAGACCCAGTACTTC.

This sequence joins TRBV29-1 and TRBJ1-1; D gene unclear. Germline V gives CDR1 SQVTM, CDR2 ANQGSEA. This CDR3 contains 12 residues. V lost 2 bases to trimming and J lost 3 bases, with 7 bases between them. DNA of the CDR3: TGCAGCGTTGAATCCCGGGACACTGAAGCTTTCTTT. The encoded protein is CSVESRDTEAFF.

The rearrangement uses TRBV2 and TRBJ1-5, with 8 bases fitting TRBD1. CDR1 is SNHLY and CDR2 is FYNNEI in the germline V gene. With 8 bases clipped from V and 6 bases from J, the junction kept 12 bases outside the gene matches. The CDR3 contains 15 residues. This CDR3 is CASAKENRGTQPQHF. CDR3 DNA sequence: TGTGCCAGCGCCAAGGAGAACAGGGGGACTCAGCCCCAGCATTTT.